This record looks at one T cell receptor beta chain sequence and its context. This clonotype was observed once. Its antigen remains unidentified. Nothing much larger sits one base from this clone, and base qualities are not available. One read represents weak support. Patients chosen for sequencing had shown expansion of CD8+CD57+ cells by flow cytometry. Every patient had a diagnosis of severe acquired aplastic anemia based on International Study of Aplastic Anemia and Agranulocytosis and Camitta criteria. No therapy had been received by the patients at the time of blood sampling. The study deep-sequenced TCR repertoires of sorted CD4+ and CD8+ blood T cells from severe aplastic anemia patients and healthy subjects. Patients were enrolled in the USA under clinicaltrials.gov protocols 00001620, 01623167, 00001397, 00071045, 00081523 and 00961064. Ficoll-Paque density gradient centrifugation was used to isolate peripheral blood mononuclear cells. Before DNA extraction, CD4+ and CD8+ T cells were sorted by FACS or by magnetic beads.

TCR beta VDJ combination and CDR3 sequence profiling used genomic DNA as the template. An Illumina HiSeq 2000 was the platform used for TCR repertoire sequencing. In the source study's methods: TRBV/TRBJ rearrangement plots, CDR3 size and DJ length profiles, and Simpson's diversity index were used to evaluate the repertoires. The immunodominant clone was defined as the most abundant DNA sequence in deep sequencing data. CDR3 amino acid sequences were screened for sharing across subjects and were compared with published repertoires and the VDJdb database. TCRdb reprocessing: public reads trimmed at Q25 with fastp, clones called with MiXCR, in-frame beta chains kept. CDR3 protein duplicates are merged, each entry listing the most common genes and DNA. The V and J calls were not made by the authors but by TCRdb's processing. Counted in this sample were 150,000 or so distinct CDR3 sequences; around 48% of them appeared once. The ten largest clones take up around 3% of the sample.

The record originates from a study of CD8+CD57+ T cells in acquired aplastic anemia listed by TCRdb under 2018. About the full investigation: Extracted DNA from sorted CD4+ and CD8+ cells averaged around 2.9 ug, ranging from roughly 0.17 to 27.4 ug. A CD8+CD57+ expansion meant a frequency higher than the mean frequency seen in healthy subjects. Results and caveats for the whole study, not just this receptor: Patients and healthy controls showed no significant difference in CD8+ Simpson's diversity (P=0.060). Although roughly 29 CD8+ CDR3 sequences were shared by patients and controls, these sequences appeared highly expressed in patients and within the immunodominant clones of patients.

The CDR1 and CDR2 encoded by the germline V gene are WSHSY and SAAADI. The CDR3, cysteine through phenylalanine, is 14 amino acids long. Of the read, only the CDR3 DNA is kept; its 42 bases are in frame from base 1. V was cut back by 8 bases and J by 3 bases, leaving a gap of 14 bases between them. The receptor chain draws on TRBV10-2 and TRBJ2-1; there is no confident call for the D gene. The material sequenced was sorted CD4+, CD8+, or CD8+CD57+ T cells (not recorded which) from PBMCs. The sequence came from a human donor with aplastic anemia. The nucleotides read TGCGCCAGCCTGGGGTATAGCTTCTACAATGAGCAGTTCTTC. This sequence encodes CASLGYSFYNEQFF.